One and the same sample provided the 5 T cell receptor beta chains below, sequenced in a study of spatial heterogeneity in lung cancer. The time point was: sample taken at primary tumor resection. TCRdb re-derived calls from the 5' RACE reads in MiXCR, one entry per CDR3 protein. Seen here are about 44,000 distinct CDR3 sequences, about an eighth observed once, and the top ten hold about 60%. The sample here was PBMCs, taken at surgery. The receptors here all came from a male donor with early-stage non-small cell lung cancer.

The chain combines TRBV6-1 with TRBJ2-7, with TRBD1 identical over 8 bases. Per the germline V gene, CDR1 is MNHNS and CDR2 is SASEGT. The CDR3 extends over 11 amino acids. V lost 7 bases and J lost 6; bases outside the gene matches: 2. CDR3 in DNA: TGTGCCAGCAACGACAGGGGCGAGCAGTACTTC. Its protein is CASNDRGEQYF.

This clonotype has only a few counts. In nucleotides, the CDR3 is TGCAGCGCACGGAGGGGGATGAACACTGAAGCTTTCTTT. Residues: CSARRGMNTEAFF. The V call is TRBV20-1, the J call TRBJ1-1; tentatively, D is TRBD1 (6 bases). Germline CDR1 is DFQATT and CDR2 is SNEGSKA (reference sequence). The CDR3 is made up of 13 amino acids.

In this sample, this clonotype turned up many times. This chain links TRBV10-3 with TRBJ2-2; the match to TRBD1 covers 8 bases. The CDR3 spans 14 residues. V was pared by 8 bases and J by 5 bases, with 7 bases of the junction left unmatched. Germline V CDR1 and CDR2: ENHRY, SYGVKD. CDR3 amino acids: CAIPLTGETGELFF. In DNA, the CDR3 is TGTGCCATCCCCTTGACAGGGGAGACCGGGGAGCTGTTTTTT.

This clonotype has at least ten counts. This chain joins TRBV9 and TRBJ2-1; perhaps TRBD1 as D (5 bases). The CDR3 is 13 residues long. Germline V lookup: CDR1 SGDLS, CDR2 YYNGEE. V lost 2 bases and J lost 4, with 7 bases in between. The CDR3 coding sequence is TGTGCCAGCAGCGTCGACAGTTACAATGAGCAGTTCTTC. This translates into CASSVDSYNEQFF.

The chain is built from TRBV27 and TRBJ2-2; 9 bases align to TRBD2. Germline V gene data show CDR1 as MNHEY and CDR2 as SMNVEV (reference sequence). Trimming took 3 bases from V and 7 from J; bases not matched to a gene: 21. This CDR3 has 20 residues. Here the CDR3 reads CASSLSSDLVAGAWIGELFF. The DNA for the CDR3 is TGTGCCAGCAGTTTGTCCTCCGATCTTGTAGCGGGAGCTTGGATCGGGGAGCTGTTTTTT.